These 11 T cell receptor beta chains came from one sample sequenced in a study of cytomegalovirus exposure and HLA in healthy donors. PCR was performed using 60 Vbeta and 13 Jbeta primers. Assay used: immunoSEQ multiplex PCR; TCRdb lists only in-frame clones, some missing. Found here are approximately 54,000 clones, about four fifths of them singletons; the top ten hold roughly 3%. The sample comprised PBMCs. The receptors derive from a woman aged 18-35 years in good health and CMV-seronegative.

The V gene is TRBV30, the J gene TRBJ2-7, with D tentatively TRBD2 (6 bases). V lost 0 bases to trimming and J lost 2 bases, with 14 bases between them. The CDR3 covers 15 residues. The germline V gene has CDR1 GTSNPN and CDR2 SVGIG (reference sequence). The CDR3 protein is CAWSVDGRGTYEQYF. The DNA of the CDR3 is TGTGCCTGGAGTGTAGACGGGAGAGGCACCTACGAGCAGTACTTC.

This clone was detected only a few times. V is TRBV27 and J is TRBJ1-1, with TRBD1 identical over 9 bases. The germline gives CDR1 MNHEY, CDR2 SMNVEV (reference sequence). This CDR3 comprises 13 residues. V shed 6 bases, J shed 11 bases, and the junction held 10 bases outside the gene matches. In DNA form, the CDR3 reads TGTGCCAGCAGCAGGGGGACAGGGCAATGCGCTTTCTTT. Protein product: CASSRGTGQCAFF.

The J gene is TRBJ2-4, the V gene TRBV2; 10 bases map to TRBD2. The J segment lost 4 bases and the V segment lost 4 bases, leaving 10 bases of the junction unmatched. There are 17 residues in the CDR3. Germline assignment: CDR1 SNHLY and CDR2 FYNNEI. CDR3 loop: CASSGVSGLADKNIQYF. The DNA of the CDR3 is TGTGCCAGCAGTGGGGTCAGTGGACTAGCGGATAAAAACATTCAGTACTTC.

J is TRBJ2-7 and V is TRBV2; 9 nucleotides align to TRBD1. This CDR3 region has 14 residues. Germline CDR1 reads SNHLY; CDR2 reads FYNNEI. The V segment lost 2 bases and the J segment 7 bases; nucleotides outside the gene matches: 6. CDR3 DNA: TGTGCCAGCAGTGAATGGACAGGGGCTGGTGAGCAGTACTTC. Its protein is CASSEWTGAGEQYF.

This sequence joins TRBV9 and TRBJ2-1; maybe TRBD2 (6 bases). The CDR3 is 15 residues long. With 0 bases removed from V and 3 bases from J, the gap between germline ends came to 10 bases. The germline V gene encodes CDR1 SGDLS and CDR2 YYNGEE. DNA of the CDR3: TGTGCCAGCAGCGTAGGGGGAGGAGACTACAATGAGCAGTTCTTC. Translating it yields CASSVGGGDYNEQFF.

This sequence joins TRBV9 and TRBJ2-2; 11 nucleotides line up with TRBD2. Unmatched junction bases numbered 7, after V lost 4 bases and J lost 5 bases. Per germline, CDR1 SGDLS and CDR2 YYNGEE. This CDR3 region has 16 residues. The CDR3 DNA sequence: TGTGCCAGCAGCCGAGGACTAGCGGGTTTAACCGGGGAGCTGTTTTTT. Protein: CASSRGLAGLTGELFF.

The chain uses TRBV30 and TRBJ2-3, with D tentatively TRBD2 (5 bases). V lost 0 bases, J lost 6 bases, and 10 bases lay in between. Germline CDR1 GTSNPN, CDR2 SVGIG (reference sequence). The CDR3 length is 13 residues. DNA of the CDR3: TGTGCCTGGAGTGTACTTCGAGGGGATACGCAGTATTTT. This sequence encodes CAWSVLRGDTQYF.

The chain joins TRBV7-6 to TRBJ1-2; a possible D gene is TRBD1 (5 bases). The CDR3 runs 13 residues. CDR1 and CDR2 (germline): SGHVS, FNYEAQ. With 5 bases removed from V and 8 bases from J, the gap between germline ends came to 15 bases. DNA of the CDR3: TGTGCCAGCAGCCTCGGAGGGGCGAAGGGCTACACCTTC. This gives the protein CASSLGGAKGYTF.

This clone was found once. The chain joins TRBV29-1 to TRBJ2-3; weak D call: TRBD1 (6 bases). The CDR3 has 16 amino acids. The V gene's germline CDR1 is SQVTM and CDR2 ANQGSEA. V gave up 2 bases and J gave up 1 base, with 16 bases separating them. DNA for the CDR3: TGCAGCGTTGAACCCACGACAGGAGGTGGCACAGATACGCAGTATTTT. Its protein is CSVEPTTGGGTDTQYF.

The chain links TRBV28 to TRBJ2-1; 7 bases align to TRBD1. The CDR3 totals 15 residues. The germline V gene has CDR1 MDHEN and CDR2 SYDVKM. Losses at the gene ends were 5 bases for V and 5 bases for J; bases not matched to a gene: 9. CDR3 amino acids: CASSLRDRFHNEQFF. CDR3 nucleotide sequence: TGTGCCAGCAGTCTCCGGGACAGATTCCACAATGAGCAGTTCTTC. The whole variable domain, filled in from reference TRBV28 and TRBJ2-1, reads DVKVTQSSRYLVKRTGEKVFLECVQDMDHENMFWYRQDPGLGLRLIYFSYDVKMKEKGDIPEGYSVSREKKERFSLILESASTNQTSMYLCASSLRDRFHNEQFFGPGTRLTVL.

This clone was observed a single time. The V and J genes are TRBV7-9 and TRBJ1-5; 11 positions agree with TRBD1. The germline gives CDR1 SEHNR, CDR2 FQNEAQ (reference sequence). Unmatched junction bases numbered 15, after V lost 5 bases and J lost 6 bases. The CDR3 is 18 residues long. DNA for the CDR3: TGTGCCAGCAGCACAACCGGGGACAGGGGGGCTCCTGGTCAGCCCCAGCATTTT. It specifies CASSTTGDRGAPGQPQHF.